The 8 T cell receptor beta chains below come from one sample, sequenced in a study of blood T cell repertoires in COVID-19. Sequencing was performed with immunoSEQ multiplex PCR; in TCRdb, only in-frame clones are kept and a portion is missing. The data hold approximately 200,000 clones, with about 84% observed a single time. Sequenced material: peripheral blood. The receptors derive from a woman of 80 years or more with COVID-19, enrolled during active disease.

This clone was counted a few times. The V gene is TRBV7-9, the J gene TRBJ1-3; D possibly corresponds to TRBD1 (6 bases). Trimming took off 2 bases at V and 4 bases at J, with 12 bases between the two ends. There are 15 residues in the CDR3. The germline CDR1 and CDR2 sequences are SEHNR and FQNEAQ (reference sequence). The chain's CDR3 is CASSLPRGSGNTIYF. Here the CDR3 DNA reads TGTGCCAGCAGCTTACCCAGGGGTTCGGGAAACACCATATATTTT. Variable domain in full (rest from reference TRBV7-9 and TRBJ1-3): DTGVSQNPRHKITKRGQNVTFRCDPISEHNRLYWYRQTLGQGPEFLTYFQNEAQLEKSRLLSDRFSAERPKGSFSTLEIQRTEQGDSAMYLCASSLPRGSGNTIYFGEGSWLTVV.

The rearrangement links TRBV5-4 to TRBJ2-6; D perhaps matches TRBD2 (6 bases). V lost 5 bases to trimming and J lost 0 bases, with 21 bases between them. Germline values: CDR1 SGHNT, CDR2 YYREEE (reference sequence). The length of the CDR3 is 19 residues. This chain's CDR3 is CASSPPIGGGNSGANVLTF. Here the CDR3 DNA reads TGTGCCAGCAGTCCTCCCATCGGGGGTGGGAACTCTGGGGCCAACGTCCTGACTTTC.

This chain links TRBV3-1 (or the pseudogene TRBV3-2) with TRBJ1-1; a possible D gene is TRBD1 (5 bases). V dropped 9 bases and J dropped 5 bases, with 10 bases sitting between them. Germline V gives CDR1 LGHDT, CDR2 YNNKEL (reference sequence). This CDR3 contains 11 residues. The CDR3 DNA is TGTGCCAGTCGTGGGGCGACTGAAGCTTTCTTT. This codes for CASRGATEAFF.

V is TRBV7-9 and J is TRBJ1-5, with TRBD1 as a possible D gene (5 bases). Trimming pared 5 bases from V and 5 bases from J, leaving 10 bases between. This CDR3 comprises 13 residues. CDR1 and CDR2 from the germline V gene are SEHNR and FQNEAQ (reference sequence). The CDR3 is CASSQTGDQPQHF. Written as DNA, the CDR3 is TGTGCCAGCAGCCAAACAGGAGATCAGCCCCAGCATTTT.

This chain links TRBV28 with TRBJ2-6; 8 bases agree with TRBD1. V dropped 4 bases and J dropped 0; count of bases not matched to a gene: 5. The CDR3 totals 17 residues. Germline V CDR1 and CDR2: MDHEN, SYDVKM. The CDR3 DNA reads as TGTGCCAGCAGTTCCGGGACAGGCCTCTCTGGGGCCAACGTCCTGACTTTC. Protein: CASSSGTGLSGANVLTF.

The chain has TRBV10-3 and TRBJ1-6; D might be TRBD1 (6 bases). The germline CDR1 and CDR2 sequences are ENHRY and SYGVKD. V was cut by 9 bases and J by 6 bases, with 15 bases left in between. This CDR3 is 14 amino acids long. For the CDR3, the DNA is TGTGCCATAAGGACAGTCGACCGTAATTCACCCCTCCACTTT. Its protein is CAIRTVDRNSPLHF.

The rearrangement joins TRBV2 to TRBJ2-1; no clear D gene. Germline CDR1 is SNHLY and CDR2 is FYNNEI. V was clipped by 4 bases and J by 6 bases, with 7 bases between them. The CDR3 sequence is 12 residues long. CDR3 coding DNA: TGTGCCAGCAGTGTTACCGGCAATGAGCAGTTCTTC. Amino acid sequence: CASSVTGNEQFF. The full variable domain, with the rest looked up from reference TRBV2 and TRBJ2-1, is EPEVTQTPSHQVTQMGQEVILRCVPISNHLYFYWYRQILGQKVEFLVSFYNNEISEKSEIFDDQFSVERPDGSNFTLKIRSTKLEDSAMYFCASSVTGNEQFFGPGTRLTVL.

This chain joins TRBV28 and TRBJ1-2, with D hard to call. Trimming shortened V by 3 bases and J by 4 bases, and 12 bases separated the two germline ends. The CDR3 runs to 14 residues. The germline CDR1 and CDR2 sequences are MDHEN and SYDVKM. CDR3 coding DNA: TGTGCCAGCAGTTTCGGTCCTTCTACCTATGGCTACACCTTC. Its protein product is CASSFGPSTYGYTF.